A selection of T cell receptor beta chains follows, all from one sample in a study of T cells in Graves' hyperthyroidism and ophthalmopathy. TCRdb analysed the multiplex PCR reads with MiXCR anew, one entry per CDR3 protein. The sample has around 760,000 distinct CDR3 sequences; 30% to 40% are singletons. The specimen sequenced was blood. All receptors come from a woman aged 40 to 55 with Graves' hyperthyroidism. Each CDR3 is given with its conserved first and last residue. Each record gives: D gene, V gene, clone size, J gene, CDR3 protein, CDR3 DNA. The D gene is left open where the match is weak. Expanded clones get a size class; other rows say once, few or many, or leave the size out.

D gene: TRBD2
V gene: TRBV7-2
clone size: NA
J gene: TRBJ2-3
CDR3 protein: CASSLRLAGPDTQYF
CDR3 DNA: TGTGCCAGCAGCTTAAGACTAGCGGGGCCAGATACGCAGTATTTT

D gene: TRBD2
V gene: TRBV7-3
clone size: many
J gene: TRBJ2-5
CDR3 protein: CASSFASGLQETQYF
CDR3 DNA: TGTGCCAGCAGTTTCGCTAGCGGACTACAAGAGACCCAGTACTTC

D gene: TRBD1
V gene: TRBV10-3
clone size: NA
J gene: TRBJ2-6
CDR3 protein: CATRDRANVPTF
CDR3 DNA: TGTGCCACGAGGGACAGGGCCAACGTCCCGACTTTC

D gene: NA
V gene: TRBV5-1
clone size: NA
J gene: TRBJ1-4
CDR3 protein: CASSQDIDEKLFF
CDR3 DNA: TGCGCCAGCAGCCAAGATATCGATGAAAAACTGTTTTTT

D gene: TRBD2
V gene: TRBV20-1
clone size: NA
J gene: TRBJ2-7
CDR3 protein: CSASAAGSYEQYF
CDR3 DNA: TGCAGTGCTAGTGCAGCGGGGAGCTACGAGCAGTACTTC

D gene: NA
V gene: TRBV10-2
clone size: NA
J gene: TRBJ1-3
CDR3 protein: CASSQDGPRARSGNTIYF
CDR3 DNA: TGCGCCAGCAGCCAAGATGGTCCGAGGGCCCGCTCTGGAAACACCATATATTTT

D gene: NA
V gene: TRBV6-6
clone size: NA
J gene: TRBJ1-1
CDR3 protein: CASSYSVAAEAFF
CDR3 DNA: TGTGCCAGCAGTTACTCGGTGGCAGCCGAAGCTTTCTTT

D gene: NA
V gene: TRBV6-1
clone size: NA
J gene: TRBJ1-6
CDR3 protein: CASNTTRQAALSPLHF
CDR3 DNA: TGTGCCAGCAACACTACTAGACAGGCCGCTCTTTCACCCCTCCACTTT

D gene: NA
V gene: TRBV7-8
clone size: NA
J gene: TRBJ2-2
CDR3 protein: CASSRTADTGELFF
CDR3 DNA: TGTGCCAGTAGCCGGACAGCTGACACCGGGGAGCTGTTTTTT

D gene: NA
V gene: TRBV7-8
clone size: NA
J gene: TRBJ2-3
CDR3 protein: CASSLAPATDTQYF
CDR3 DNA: TGTGCCAGCAGCTTAGCGCCGGCGACAGATACGCAGTATTTT

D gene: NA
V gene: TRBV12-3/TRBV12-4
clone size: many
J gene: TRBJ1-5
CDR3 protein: CASSYDWGNQPQHF
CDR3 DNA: TGTGCCAGCAGTTACGACTGGGGCAATCAGCCCCAGCATTTT

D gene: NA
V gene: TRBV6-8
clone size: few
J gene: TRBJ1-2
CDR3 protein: CASSFDRTAYGYTF
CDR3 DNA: TGTGCCAGCAGTTTCGACCGGACGGCCTATGGCTACACCTTC

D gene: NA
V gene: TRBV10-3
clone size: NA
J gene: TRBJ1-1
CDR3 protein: CAIGLSTEAFF
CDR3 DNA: TGTGCCATCGGGCTGAGCACTGAAGCTTTCTTT

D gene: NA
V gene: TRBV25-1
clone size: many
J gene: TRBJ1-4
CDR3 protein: CASSAEGTLKLFF
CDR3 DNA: TGTGCCAGCAGTGCCGAGGGGACCTTGAAACTGTTTTTT

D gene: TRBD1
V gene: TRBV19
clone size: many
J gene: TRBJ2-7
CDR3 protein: CASSGTGYYEQYF
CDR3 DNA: TGTGCCAGCTCCGGGACAGGGTACTACGAGCAGTACTTC

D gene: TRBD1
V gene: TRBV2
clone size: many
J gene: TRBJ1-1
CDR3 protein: CASRATGQSTEAFF
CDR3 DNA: TGTGCCAGCAGGGCGACAGGGCAGAGCACTGAAGCTTTCTTT

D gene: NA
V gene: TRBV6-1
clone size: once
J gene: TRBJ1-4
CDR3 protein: CASNVPRDLNEKLLF
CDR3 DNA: TGTGCCAGCAACGTTCCCCGGGACCTTAATGAAAAACTGCTTTTT

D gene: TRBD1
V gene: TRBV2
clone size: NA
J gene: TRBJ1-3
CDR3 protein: CASSPGTDGNTIYF
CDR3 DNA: TGTGCCAGCAGTCCCGGGACAGACGGAAACACCATATATTTT

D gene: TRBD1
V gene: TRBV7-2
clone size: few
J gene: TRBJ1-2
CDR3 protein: CASSSGTGGRDGYTF
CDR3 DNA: TGTGCCAGCAGCTCCGGGACAGGGGGTAGGGATGGCTACACCTTC